These T cell receptor beta chains were read from a single sample in a study of blood T cell repertoires in COVID-19. The table came from immunoSEQ multiplex PCR; TCRdb's copy has only in-frame clones and leaves some out. The top ten hold 18% of the sample, which has approximately 70,000 clones, roughly 80% seen once. The sample was peripheral blood. These receptors were taken from a man aged 65 to 85 who had recovered from COVID-19. Each CDR3 is given with its conserved first and last residue. Fields, in order: J gene, clone size, D gene, V gene, CDR3 protein, CDR3 DNA. A D gene is named only where the DNA matches it firmly. Clone sizes are given selectively: once, few, many, or a class where the clone is expanded.

TRBJ2-1	NA	TRBD2	TRBV7-8	CASSLYGGASVVNEQFF	TGTGCCAGCAGCTTATACGGGGGGGCCTCGGTAGTCAATGAGCAGTTCTTC
TRBJ2-7	NA	NA	TRBV5-1	CASSSGQNPFYEQYF	TGCGCCAGCAGCTCGGGACAAAACCCTTTCTACGAGCAGTACTTC
TRBJ1-2	NA	NA	TRBV11-3	CASSSFPANYGYTF	TGTGCCAGCAGCTCCTTCCCAGCTAACTATGGCTACACCTTC
TRBJ2-3	NA	TRBD1	TRBV7-9	CASIQGQSTDTQYF	TGTGCCAGCATCCAGGGACAGTCCACAGATACGCAGTATTTT
TRBJ1-5	many	TRBD1	TRBV27	CASSLTGVYQPQHF	TGTGCCAGCAGTTTGACAGGGGTATATCAGCCCCAGCATTTT
TRBJ1-2	NA	TRBD1	TRBV9	CASSVGDRVGYTF	TGTGCCAGCAGCGTAGGGGACAGGGTTGGCTACACCTTC
TRBJ2-1	NA	TRBD1	TRBV11-3	CASSLGAGGAYNEQFF	TGTGCCAGCAGCTTAGGAGCAGGGGGCGCCTACAATGAGCAGTTCTTC
TRBJ2-5	NA	TRBD1	TRBV7-9	CASSFRTGSETQYF	TGTGCCAGCAGTTTTCGGACAGGGAGCGAGACCCAGTACTTC
TRBJ2-7	few	NA	TRBV13	CASSLEGDSAYEQYF	TGTGCCAGCAGCTTGGAGGGAGACAGCGCCTACGAGCAGTACTTC
TRBJ2-2	NA	NA	TRBV9	CASNGMGFTGELFF	TGTGCCAGCAACGGGATGGGGTTCACCGGGGAGCTGTTTTTT
TRBJ2-1	NA	TRBD2	TRBV10-3	CAIRAGGGNEQFF	TGTGCCATCAGGGCGGGAGGAGGGAATGAGCAGTTCTTC
TRBJ2-7	NA	TRBD1	TRBV19	CASSPTGGRNEQYF	TGTGCCAGTAGCCCGACAGGGGGCCGCAACGAGCAGTACTTC
TRBJ1-5	NA	NA	TRBV6-2/TRBV6-3	CASSYGGPNQPQHF	TGTGCCAGCAGTTACGGCGGGCCCAATCAGCCCCAGCATTTT
TRBJ1-6	NA	NA	TRBV7-2	CASTRGGDGYNSPLHF	TGTGCCAGCACCCGGGGAGGGGATGGGTATAATTCACCCCTCCACTTT
TRBJ1-5	few	NA	TRBV2	CASNGQNSNQPQHF	TGTGCCAGCAATGGACAGAATAGCAATCAGCCCCAGCATTTT
TRBJ2-3	NA	TRBD1	TRBV12-5	CASGITGVLQYF	TGTGCTAGTGGTATAACAGGGGTCCTTCAGTATTTT
TRBJ1-4	NA	NA	TRBV4-3	CASSHQEGTNEKLFF	TGCGCCAGCAGCCACCAGGAGGGCACTAATGAAAAACTGTTTTTT
TRBJ1-1	NA	NA	TRBV11-3	CASSLDRSGLGNAEAFF	TGTGCCAGCAGCTTAGATCGAAGCGGTCTTGGCAATGCTGAAGCTTTCTTT
TRBJ2-7	NA	NA	TRBV19	CASLTGILYEQYF	TGTGCCAGTCTGACGGGTATACTCTACGAGCAGTACTTC
TRBJ1-4	NA	TRBD1	TRBV14	CASSPKRTGINEKLFF	TGTGCCAGCAGCCCAAAGAGGACAGGGATTAATGAAAAACTGTTTTTT
TRBJ2-7	NA	NA	TRBV5-1	CASSRSSGIGYEQYF	TGCGCCAGCAGCCGTTCCTCAGGGATAGGCTACGAGCAGTACTTC
TRBJ2-2	NA	NA	TRBV21-1	CASSKAFHRGPKTGELFF	TGTGCCAGCAGCAAAGCCTTTCACAGGGGGCCCAAAACCGGGGAGCTGTTTTTT
TRBJ2-3	NA	NA	TRBV4-3	CASSQDALAASTDTQYF	TGCGCCAGCAGCCAAGACGCCCTAGCAGCTAGCACAGATACGCAGTATTTT
TRBJ2-7	few	TRBD1	TRBV7-2	CASSLDGRGRISEQYF	TGTGCCAGCAGCTTAGACGGTAGGGGGCGCATCTCCGAGCAGTACTTC
TRBJ2-4	NA	TRBD1	TRBV10-3	CAISGGQDLDIQYF	TGTGCCATCAGTGGAGGACAGGATTTGGACATTCAGTACTTC
TRBJ2-3	NA	TRBD2	TRBV20-1	CSASLSGRPDTQYF	TGCAGTGCTAGTCTTAGCGGGAGACCAGATACGCAGTATTTT